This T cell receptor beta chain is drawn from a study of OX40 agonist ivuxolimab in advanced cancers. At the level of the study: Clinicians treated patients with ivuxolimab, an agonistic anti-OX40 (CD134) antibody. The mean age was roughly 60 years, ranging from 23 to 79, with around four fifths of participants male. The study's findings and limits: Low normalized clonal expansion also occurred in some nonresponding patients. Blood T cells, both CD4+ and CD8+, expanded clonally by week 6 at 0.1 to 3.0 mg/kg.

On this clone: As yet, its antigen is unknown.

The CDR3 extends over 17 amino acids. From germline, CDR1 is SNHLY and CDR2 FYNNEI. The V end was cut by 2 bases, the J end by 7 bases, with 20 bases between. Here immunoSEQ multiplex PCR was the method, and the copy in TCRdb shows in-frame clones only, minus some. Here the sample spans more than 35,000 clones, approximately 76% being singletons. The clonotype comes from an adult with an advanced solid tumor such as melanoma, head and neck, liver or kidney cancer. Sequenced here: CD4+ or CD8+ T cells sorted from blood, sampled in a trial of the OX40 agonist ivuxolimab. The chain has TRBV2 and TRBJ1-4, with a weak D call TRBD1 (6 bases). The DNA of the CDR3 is TGTGCCAGCAGTGAATGGGGGACCCGGGACACAGGTGAAAAACTGTTTTTT. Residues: CASSEWGTRDTGEKLFF.